Each of the 15 T cell receptor beta chains below was sequenced from the same sample in a study of cytomegalovirus exposure and HLA in healthy donors. The PCR employed 60 Vbeta primers together with 13 Jbeta primers. TCRdb's table, derived via immunoSEQ multiplex PCR, lists solely in-frame clones and lacks some. This sample's clone table lists more than 200,000 clones. Sequenced input: PBMCs. These receptors were obtained from a woman aged 25-40 years in good health and CMV-seropositive.

V usage is TRBV5-5 and J usage is TRBJ2-5, with D perhaps matching TRBD1 (6 bases). This CDR3 is built from 14 residues. The V and J ends lost 6 bases and 1 base respectively, with 13 bases between them. Germline-derived CDR1 and CDR2 are SGHKS and YYEKEE (reference sequence). The CDR3 sequence: CASNQDSSQETQYF. The CDR3 DNA reads as TGTGCCAGCAACCAGGACAGTAGCCAAGAGACCCAGTACTTC.

The chain recombines TRBV5-1 with TRBJ2-3, with TRBD2 matching over 11 bases. Germline V gene sequence: CDR1 SGHRS, CDR2 YFSETQ. This CDR3 is built from 16 residues. After removal of 3 bases from V and 3 bases from J, the junction contained 6 bases not matched to a gene. The CDR3 protein is CASSSPGLAATDTQYF. The CDR3 DNA reads TGCGCCAGCAGCTCCCCGGGACTAGCGGCTACAGATACGCAGTATTTT.

This chain uses TRBV11-3 with TRBJ2-5; weak D call: TRBD2 (6 bases). Germline V gene lookup returns CDR1 SGHNT and CDR2 YENEEA. This CDR3 has 17 residues. V was clipped by 1 base and J by 1 base, with 16 bases between them. The CDR3 spells CASSLGVGTPIQETQYF. CDR3 nucleotides: TGTGCCAGCAGCTTAGGGGTCGGGACTCCCATCCAAGAGACCCAGTACTTC.

This chain connects TRBV4-2 to TRBJ2-1, with D perhaps TRBD2 (5 bases). The CDR3 has 16 residues. Per germline, CDR1 LGHNA and CDR2 YNFKEQ. Trimming took off 1 base at V and 0 bases at J, with 10 bases between the two ends. Written as DNA, the CDR3 is TGTGCCAGCAGCCAAGCGACTATAAGCTCCTACAATGAGCAGTTCTTC. Protein: CASSQATISSYNEQFF.

The rearrangement links TRBV28 to TRBJ1-3, with 11 bases identical to TRBD1. The V segment lost 1 base and the J segment 3 bases; nucleotides outside the gene matches: 2. The germline V gene encodes CDR1 MDHEN and CDR2 SYDVKM. The CDR3 loop spans 16 amino acids. The CDR3 sequence: CASSLYGTGGGNTIYF. In DNA form, the CDR3 reads TGTGCCAGCAGTTTATACGGGACAGGGGGTGGAAACACCATATATTTT.

The chain couples TRBV12-2 to TRBJ1-2; the table's D call of TRBD1 was not tested on the DNA. TRBV12-2 constitutes a pseudogene. The CDR3 runs to 15 residues. The CDR3 sequence is CASRPWDRAHYGYTF. The CDR3 DNA follows: TGTGCAAGTCGCCCCTGGGACAGGGCCCACTATGGCTACACCTTC.

This sequence joins TRBV4-3 and TRBJ2-7; 8 bases map to TRBD1. Germline-derived CDR1 and CDR2 are LGHNA and YSLEER. Losses at the gene ends were 4 bases for V and 3 bases for J; bases not matched to a gene: 5. The CDR3 totals 14 residues. The CDR3 loop is CASSPSTGDYEQYF. The CDR3 coding sequence is TGCGCCAGCAGCCCCTCGACAGGGGACTACGAGCAGTACTTC.

The chain combines TRBV5-4 with TRBJ2-7; D perhaps matches TRBD2 (6 bases). V was cut by 4 bases and J by 2 bases, with 19 bases left in between. Germline CDR1 and CDR2: SGHNT and YYREEE (reference sequence). The CDR3 runs 16 residues. CDR3 bases: TGTGCCAGCAGCCCGGGGGAAGGGGCGGAAGCCTACGAGCAGTACTTC. It codes for CASSPGEGAEAYEQYF. The full variable domain, in which reference TRBV5-4 and TRBJ2-7 provide the parts outside the CDR3, is ETGVTQSPTHLIKTRGQQVTLRCSSQSGHNTVSWYQQALGQGPQFIFQYYREEENGRGNFPPRFSGLQFPNYSSELNVNALELDDSALYLCASSPGEGAEAYEQYFGPGTRLTVT.

The chain employs TRBV4-3 and TRBJ2-5, with D possibly matching TRBD2 (7 bases). Gene TRBJ2-7 matches the end of the DNA better, so the J call may be wrong. The CDR3 loop spans 15 amino acids. Germline V gene sequence: CDR1 LGHNA, CDR2 YSLEER. As DNA, the CDR3 is TGCGCCAGCAGCCGGGGTGAGGGGGGGTCCTACGAGCAGTACTTC. It yields the protein CASSRGEGGSYEQYF.

V gene TRBV7-2 combines with J gene TRBJ1-3, with 9 bases aligning to TRBD1. The CDR3 has 16 amino acids. V lost 4 bases and J lost 2; bases outside the gene matches: 6. Germline assignment: CDR1 SGHTA and CDR2 FQGNSA. This CDR3 is CASSYYRGLAGNTIYF. The CDR3 DNA is TGTGCCAGCAGCTACTACAGGGGGCTGGCTGGAAACACCATATATTTT.

The chain couples TRBV27 to TRBJ2-5, with D hard to call. The J call may be faulty, since TRBJ2-7 better matches the DNA end. The germline V gene encodes CDR1 MNHEY and CDR2 SMNVEV (reference sequence). This CDR3 comprises 14 residues. The CDR3 protein is CASSLMPRSYEQYF. The CDR3 bases are TGTGCCAGCAGTTTGATGCCCCGTTCCTACGAGCAGTACTTC.

This sequence joins TRBV10-3 and TRBJ2-7; 8 positions agree with TRBD2. CDR1 is ENHRY, CDR2 SYGVKD, per germline. The CDR3 covers 15 residues. The J segment lost 1 base and the V segment lost 6 bases, leaving 8 bases of the junction unmatched. The CDR3 sequence is CAIRGLGDRSYEQYF. The CDR3 DNA is TGTGCCATCAGGGGACTAGGGGATAGATCCTACGAGCAGTACTTC.

The chain employs TRBV9 and TRBJ1-2, with 7 bases that match TRBD1. Germline assignment: CDR1 SGDLS and CDR2 YYNGEE. Trimming cost V 3 bases and J 4 bases; bases outside gene matches: 15. This CDR3 has 17 amino acids. CDR3 bases: TGTGCCAGCAGCGAGGGAACACCGGGACAGCCAATCTATGGCTACACCTTC. Residues: CASSEGTPGQPIYGYTF.

CDR3 region: CATSPGKGTNEKLFF. The CDR3 DNA is TGTGCCACCAGCCCAGGAAAGGGGACTAATGAAAAACTGTTTTTT. The rearrangement links TRBV15 to TRBJ1-4; D is possibly TRBD1 (5 bases). Trimming removed 5 bases at V and 2 bases at J, with 12 bases between. Germline CDR1 is LNHNV and CDR2 is YYDKDF (reference sequence). The CDR3 is 15 residues long. The variable domain in full, with the rest retrieved from reference TRBV15 and TRBJ1-4, is DAMVIQNPRYQVTQFGKPVTLSCSQTLNHNVMYWYQQKSSQAPKLLFHYYDKDFNNEADTPDNFQSRRPNTSFCFLDIRSPGLGDTAMYLCATSPGKGTNEKLFFGSGTQLSVL.

The chain joins TRBV6-5 to TRBJ2-2; D perhaps matches TRBD2 (5 bases). V shed 7 bases and J shed 7 bases, with 13 bases lying between them. CDR3 length: 13 residues. The germline gives CDR1 MNHEY, CDR2 SVGAGI. The CDR3 DNA reads TGTGCCAGCAATACACCGGGAAGCGGGGAGCTGTTTTTT. Translation: CASNTPGSGELFF.